A selection of T cell receptor beta chains follows, all from one sample in a study of blood T cells in healthy people across ages. Using its own MiXCR run on the 5' RACE reads, TCRdb lists one record per CDR3 protein. This table holds roughly 1.5 million distinct CDR3 sequences, 42% found once. The sequenced material came from blood. These receptor sequences come from a young woman in good health. The CDR3 runs from the conserved cysteine through the conserved F or W. Clone size is not always given. Where it is, it says once, few, many or a class for expanded clones.

v_gene,abundance,CDR3aa
TRBV18,.,CAGSPGLGWYNEQYF
TRBV12-3/TRBV12-4,.,CAITLPGGELFF
TRBV7-9,few,CASSLRGDDYTF
TRBV6-5,few,CASSGRANEQFF
TRBV27,few,CASSLSIGNEQFF
TRBV6-2/TRBV6-3,few,CASSTRRGDHNEQFF
TRBV21-1,.,CATPGIGAYNEQFF
TRBV4-3,.,CASSQGRGKGRREEKLFF
TRBV29-1,few,CSGGDGYEQYF
TRBV5-1,.,CASSSLGGLDYGYTF
TRBV12-3/TRBV12-4,.,CASSFGRAGTGELFF
TRBV3-1,.,CASSPRQVSLYEQYF
TRBV7-2,.,CACTSAGSKDNEQFF
TRBV29-1,.,CSVSRGGELFF
TRBV5-1,.,CASSLTGARDTQYF
TRBV4-2,few,CASSQDSQRGGGTQYF